The clone carrying this T cell receptor beta chain was picked up many times. What it recognizes is unknown. The germline CDR1 and CDR2 sequences are MNHEY and SMNVEV (reference sequence). The CDR3 is made up of 15 amino acids. V was shortened by 3 bases and J by 0 bases, with 11 bases between the two germline ends. Library construction for TCR beta used iRepertoire HTBI primers and Arm-PCR of CDR3 regions. MiXCR, run by TCRdb on the multiplex PCR reads, gives a single entry per CDR3 protein. The sample gives 440,000 or so distinct CDR3 sequences, roughly 17% of which show up once; approximately 11% is in the top ten. Time point defined: newly diagnosed GD, antithyroid drugs for less than 3 months. Extracted PBMC RNA gave rise to the TCR library. Blood from the periphery, approximately 10 milliliters in all, was drawn into EDTA tubes. This sample is part of a study of regulatory T cells in long-lasting Graves disease.

Study-wide points: Public clonotype sharing was higher in persistent than newly diagnosed patients. There was favoring of TRBV28, TRBJ1-2 and TRBJ2-5 in persistent disease.

This sample also belongs to another study, concerning T cells in Graves' hyperthyroidism and ophthalmopathy. From that study: Patients were aged 18 to 65, had disease duration under 2 months, and had newly diagnosed hyperthyroidism.

The source is a woman between 25 and 40 years old with Graves disease. The sample in question was peripheral blood mononuclear cells (PBMCs), obtained at new diagnosis, from a patient treated with antithyroid drugs. The genes are TRBV27 and TRBJ1-1; tentative D call: TRBD1 (5 bases). The CDR3 loop is CASSFGTEMNTEAFF. The CDR3 DNA is TGTGCCAGCAGTTTTGGGACGGAAATGAACACTGAAGCTTTCTTT.